A selection of T cell receptor beta chains follows, all from one sample in a study of PD-1 blockade in classical Hodgkin lymphoma. Only in-frame clones appear in the TCRdb table, and some are missing; sequencing was by immunoSEQ multiplex PCR. Altogether 30,000 to 35,000 clones are present, approximately 79% being singletons, with the ten largest covering under 1%. This specimen consisted of CD4+ T cells from blood, obtained before the fourth cycle of nivolumab. The source is a human donor with classical Hodgkin lymphoma. CDR3s include the opening cysteine and the closing phenylalanine or tryptophan. Fields, in order: J gene, clone size, D gene, CDR3 length, V gene, CDR3 protein, CDR3 DNA. A D gene is named only where the DNA matches it firmly. Some rows mark clone size as missing; the rest say once, few, many or name a class of expanded clone.

TRBJ2-2	NA	NA	18	TRBV28	CASGQTGIWSANTGELFF	TGTGCCAGCGGACAAACAGGGATTTGGTCCGCGAACACCGGGGAGCTGTTTTTT
TRBJ1-1	NA	TRBD1	14	TRBV5-4	CASSLAGQGPEAFF	TGTGCCAGCAGCTTGGCCGGACAGGGTCCTGAAGCTTTCTTT
TRBJ2-1	once	NA	14	TRBV9	CASSVSGSYNEQFF	TGTGCCAGCAGCGTCTCAGGCTCCTACAATGAGCAGTTCTTC
TRBJ1-5	NA	NA	14	TRBV19	CASSIGTGNQPQHF	TGTGCCAGTAGTATAGGTACAGGCAATCAGCCCCAGCATTTT
TRBJ2-6	NA	TRBD1	15	TRBV6-5	CASRGQGTGANVLTF	TGTGCCAGCAGGGGACAGGGGACTGGGGCCAACGTCCTGACTTTC
TRBJ2-1	NA	TRBD2	14	TRBV30	CAWSVGSGGYRQFF	TGTGCCTGGAGTGTGGGTAGCGGGGGGTATCGGCAGTTCTTC
TRBJ1-3	NA	NA	15	TRBV18	CASTPRRTDGNTIYF	TGTGCCAGCACCCCGAGGCGCACCGATGGAAACACCATATATTTT
TRBJ2-3	NA	NA	12	TRBV19	CASSTQTDTQYF	TGTGCCAGTAGTACCCAGACAGATACGCAGTATTTT
TRBJ2-1	NA	TRBD1	15	TRBV6-5	CASNPQGLSTGEQFF	TGTGCCAGCAATCCACAGGGGTTGTCTACAGGTGAGCAGTTCTTC
TRBJ2-7	NA	NA	16	TRBV19	CASSTPVTGAAYEQYF	TGTGCCAGTAGTACCCCGGTTACAGGTGCTGCCTACGAGCAGTACTTC
TRBJ1-1	NA	NA	15	TRBV2	CASSQDKGFSTEAFF	TGTGCCAGCAGTCAAGACAAAGGGTTTAGCACTGAAGCTTTCTTT
TRBJ2-3	NA	TRBD2	18	TRBV27	CASSLSSGGRTSTDTQYF	TGTGCCAGCAGTTTATCGAGCGGGGGGCGAACTAGCACAGATACGCAGTATTTT